These 19 T cell receptor beta chains came from one sample sequenced in a study of T cells in Graves' hyperthyroidism and ophthalmopathy. RNA transcripts provided the source from which TCR beta CDR3 regions were amplified. The HTBI primer set drove a first-round RT-PCR of the TCR CDR3. TCRdb independently ran MiXCR on the multiplex PCR reads; one entry per CDR3 protein. The sample comprises around 690,000 distinct CDR3 sequences, roughly 17% of which are singletons, and roughly 16% rests with the top ten. The sequenced sample was blood. Receptor source: a man in his fifties with Graves' hyperthyroidism.

This clonotype has more than one count but fewer than ten. This chain connects TRBV27 to TRBJ1-5; 7 nucleotides agree with TRBD1. V shed 6 bases, J shed 1 base, and the junction held 6 bases outside the gene matches. This CDR3 has 15 amino acids. Germline V lookup: CDR1 MNHEY, CDR2 SMNVEV (reference sequence). CDR3 bases: TGTGCCAGCAGGAAAGACAGGGAGAGCAATCAGCCCCAGCATTTT. Translating gives CASRKDRESNQPQHF.

The J gene is TRBJ2-7, the V gene TRBV27, with 10 bases lining up with TRBD2. The CDR3 extends over 15 amino acids. CDR1 is MNHEY and CDR2 is SMNVEV in the germline V gene (reference sequence). Trimming removed 8 bases from V and 3 bases from J; junction bases left unmatched: 10. This CDR3 reads CASRRIAGGVYEQYF. Here the CDR3 DNA reads TGTGCCAGCCGACGGATAGCGGGAGGTGTCTACGAGCAGTACTTC.

In this sample, this clonotype turned up many times. The chain joins TRBV12-3 or TRBV12-4 to TRBJ1-2; TRBD1 matches at 8 bases. This CDR3 is 12 amino acids long. V trimming: 5 bases; J trimming: 4 bases; junction bases outside the gene matches: 0. The CDR3 region has the DNA TGTGCCAGCAGTGACAGGGGCTATGGCTACACCTTC. This translates into CASSDRGYGYTF.

This clonotype was seen repeatedly, ten times or more. J is TRBJ1-2 and V is TRBV5-1; 8 bases map to TRBD1. The CDR3 is 12 residues long. The junction had 4 bases not matched to a gene; V was cut back by 4 bases and J by 8 bases. CDR1 and CDR2 from the germline V gene are SGHRS and YFSETQ. The CDR3 protein is CASSPTGDGYTF. Here the CDR3 DNA reads TGCGCCAGCAGCCCGACAGGGGACGGCTACACCTTC.

This clonotype was seen at least ten times. The chain uses TRBV7-3 and TRBJ2-1, with D unclear. This CDR3 has 14 amino acids. Trimming pared 1 base from V and 5 bases from J, leaving 9 bases between. Looked up from germline, CDR1 is SGHTA and CDR2 is FQGTGA. The CDR3 DNA reads TGTGCCAGCAGCTTAATGCCTTCCCACAATGAGCAGTTCTTC. Its protein is CASSLMPSHNEQFF. Full variable domain (remainder filled in from reference TRBV7-3 and TRBJ2-1): GAGVSQTPSNKVTEKGKYVELRCDPISGHTALYWYRQSLGQGPEFLIYFQGTGAADDSGLPNDRFFAVRPEGSVSTLKIQRTERGDSAVYLCASSLMPSHNEQFFGPGTRLTVL.

The chain combines TRBV6-5 with TRBJ2-1; the D call may be TRBD1 or TRBD2 (5 bases each). The germline V gene has CDR1 MNHEY and CDR2 SVGAGI. The V end was cut by 0 bases, the J end by 0 bases, with 21 bases between. This CDR3 has 20 residues. As DNA, the CDR3 is TGTGCCAGCAGTTACTCGATTCTCGTGAAGGGACGAAGCTCCTACAATGAGCAGTTCTTC. As protein: CASSYSILVKGRSSYNEQFF.

This rearrangement joins TRBV5-6 to TRBJ1-4; D call uncertain. CDR3 size: 15 residues. From germline, CDR1 is SGHDT and CDR2 YYEEEE. V was pared by 2 bases and J by 7 bases, with 15 bases between. CDR3 amino acids: CASSLTGPTSEKLFF. Here the CDR3 DNA reads TGTGCCAGCAGCTTAACCGGGCCTACGAGTGAAAAACTGTTTTTT.

This clonotype was seen repeatedly, ten times or more. The chain uses TRBV20-1 and TRBJ1-1; no reliable D call. The CDR3 sequence is 13 residues long. Germline loops: CDR1 DFQATT, CDR2 SNEGSKA (reference sequence). The V end lost 6 bases, the J end lost 4 bases, and 15 bases lay between the germline ends. CDR3 amino acids: CSAPIIEVTEAFF. The CDR3 DNA sequence: TGCAGTGCACCGATTATAGAGGTCACTGAAGCTTTCTTT.

This clonotype was picked up a small number of times. Written as DNA, the CDR3 is TGTGCCAGCAGCTTAATGGGTAGCGGCAATCAGCCCCAGCATTTT. Protein: CASSLMGSGNQPQHF. The V and J genes are TRBV7-2 and TRBJ1-5; D uncertain. V dropped 2 bases and J dropped 2 bases, with 10 bases sitting between them. Germline CDR1 SGHTA, CDR2 FQGNSA. This CDR3 is built from 15 residues.

This clonotype was counted many times. The V gene is TRBV5-1, the J gene TRBJ2-1; the D call may be TRBD1 or TRBD2 (5 bases each). With 0 bases removed from V and 6 bases from J, the gap between germline ends came to 7 bases. The CDR3 spans 13 residues. The V gene's germline CDR1 is SGHRS and CDR2 YFSETQ. The CDR3 protein is CASSLVGANEQFF. The DNA for the CDR3 is TGCGCCAGCAGCTTGGTCGGGGCCAATGAGCAGTTCTTC.

The V gene is TRBV29-1, the J gene TRBJ2-6, with 7 bases lining up with TRBD1. Germline assignment: CDR1 SQVTM and CDR2 ANQGSEA. Trimming at V came to 3 bases and at J to 3 bases, leaving 5 bases not matched to a gene. The CDR3 totals 15 residues. The CDR3 bases are TGCAGCGTTGACGACAGGGTCGGTGGGGCCAACGTCCTGACTTTC. Translation gives CSVDDRVGGANVLTF.

This clonotype showed up just a few times. The V and J genes are TRBV30 and TRBJ2-5; 10 nucleotides line up with TRBD2. CDR1 and CDR2 (germline): GTSNPN, SVGIG (reference sequence). With 5 bases clipped from V and 5 bases from J, the junction kept 2 bases outside the gene matches. The CDR3 runs to 12 residues. The CDR3 loop reads CAWGTSAETQYF. DNA for the CDR3: TGTGCCTGGGGGACTAGCGCCGAGACCCAGTACTTC.

This clonotype was seen ten or more times. This chain connects TRBV11-2 to TRBJ2-7, with 11 bases lining up with TRBD2. This CDR3 spans 18 amino acids. J gave up 0 bases and V 5 bases, and 12 bases lay outside the gene matches. Germline CDR1 and CDR2: SGHAT and FQNNGV. The CDR3 region is CASSPGTSGFFSSYEQYF. CDR3 nucleotide sequence: TGTGCCAGCAGCCCCGGGACTAGCGGCTTCTTTAGCTCCTACGAGCAGTACTTC.

The V and J genes are TRBV7-8 and TRBJ2-6; 10 bases line up with TRBD2. The ends lost 2 bases at V and 4 bases at J; junction bases unmatched: 5. Germline CDR1 reads SGHVS; CDR2 reads FQNEAQ. The CDR3 has 17 amino acids. The CDR3 DNA reads TGTGCCAGCAGCTTAACTAGCGGGACAGGAGGGGCCAACGTCCTGACTTTC. Translated, it gives CASSLTSGTGGANVLTF.

This clonotype was counted many times. J is TRBJ2-3 and V is TRBV11-2; possible D gene TRBD2, 6 bases. Germline V CDR1 and CDR2: SGHAT, FQNNGV. V dropped 2 bases and J dropped 4 bases, with 16 bases sitting between them. The CDR3 has 16 residues. CDR3 sequence: CASSLFPGEVPDTQYF. The CDR3 DNA sequence: TGTGCCAGCAGCTTATTCCCGGGAGAGGTCCCAGATACGCAGTATTTT.

This clonotype came up many times. The chain uses TRBV28 and TRBJ2-7, with D perhaps being TRBD1 or TRBD2 (6 bases each). The V end lost 1 base, the J end lost 4 bases, and 8 bases lay between the germline ends. This CDR3 comprises 13 residues. In germline, CDR1 is MDHEN, CDR2 SYDVKM. The CDR3 is CASSLSGAYEQYF. The CDR3 DNA reads TGTGCCAGCAGTTTATCGGGGGCTTACGAGCAGTACTTC. Looking up the rest from reference TRBV28 and TRBJ2-7 gives the full variable domain: DVKVTQSSRYLVKRTGEKVFLECVQDMDHENMFWYRQDPGLGLRLIYFSYDVKMKEKGDIPEGYSVSREKKERFSLILESASTNQTSMYLCASSLSGAYEQYFGPGTRLTVT.

At least ten counts were recorded for this clonotype. This sequence joins TRBV30 and TRBJ2-7, with D perhaps matching TRBD1 (5 bases). Trimming shortened V by 1 base and J by 2 bases, and 15 bases separated the two germline ends. The CDR3 totals 15 residues. CDR1 is GTSNPN and CDR2 is SVGIG in the germline V gene (reference sequence). The CDR3 DNA sequence: TGTGCCTGGAGTGGAAGTCTAGACAGTCCCTACGAGCAGTACTTC. Translated, it gives CAWSGSLDSPYEQYF.

The CDR3 nucleotides are TGCGCCAGCAGCCTCAAGGGGGCAAGCTCCTACGAGCAGTACTTC. Its translation is CASSLKGASSYEQYF. The chain recombines TRBV4-1 with TRBJ2-7; 7 bases are shared with TRBD1. CDR1 is MGHRA, CDR2 YSYEKL, per germline. This CDR3 has 15 amino acids. With V trimmed by 4 bases and J by 0 bases, 6 bases remained unmatched.

CDR3 loop: CASSLAPGQGNSKNIQYF. CDR3 in DNA: TGCGCCAGCAGCTTGGCCCCAGGACAGGGAAATTCGAAAAACATTCAGTACTTC. The V gene is TRBV5-1, the J gene TRBJ2-4, with TRBD1 matching 8 bases. V lost 0 bases and J lost 4; bases outside the gene matches: 12. CDR1 and CDR2 (germline): SGHRS, YFSETQ. There are 18 residues in the CDR3.